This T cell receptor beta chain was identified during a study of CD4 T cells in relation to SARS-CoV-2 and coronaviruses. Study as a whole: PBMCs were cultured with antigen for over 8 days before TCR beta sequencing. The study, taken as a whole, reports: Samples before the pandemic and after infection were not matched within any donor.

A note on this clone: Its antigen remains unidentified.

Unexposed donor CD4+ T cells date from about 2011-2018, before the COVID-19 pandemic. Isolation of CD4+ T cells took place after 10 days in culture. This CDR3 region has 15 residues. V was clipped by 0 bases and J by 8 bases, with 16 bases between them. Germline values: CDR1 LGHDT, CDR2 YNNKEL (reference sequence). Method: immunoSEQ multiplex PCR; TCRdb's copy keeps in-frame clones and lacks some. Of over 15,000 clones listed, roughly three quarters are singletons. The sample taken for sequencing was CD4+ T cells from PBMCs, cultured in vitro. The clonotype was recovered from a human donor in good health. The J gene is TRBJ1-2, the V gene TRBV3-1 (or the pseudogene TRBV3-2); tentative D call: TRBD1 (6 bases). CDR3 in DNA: TGTGCCAGCAGCCAAGATGGGGGGGCTTTCCAAGGCTACACCTTC. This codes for CASSQDGGAFQGYTF.